This TCR beta chain was identified during a study of PD-1 blockade in classical Hodgkin lymphoma. Overall study results and limits: With CD4+ cells, TCR diversity rose significantly by C4D1, but not with CD8+ cells. Patients newly diagnosed and complete responders had comparable baseline diversity.

Indicated time point: cycle 4 day 1 (C4D1), after more than five weeks of nivolumab. Each patient relapsed following autologous stem cell transplantation, and prior brentuximab vedotin exposure differed. Thawed PBMCs yielded CD4+ T cells through magnetic negative selection. As regards this clone: Its antigen is as yet unknown.

Profiled with immunoSEQ multiplex PCR; TCRdb holds only in-frame clones, not every one. The profile shows some 27,000 clones, around 80% of them singletons. The source of this sequence is a human donor with classical Hodgkin lymphoma. The source material was CD4+ T cells from blood, sampled before the fourth cycle of nivolumab.

The CDR3 protein is CASSPTGDYGYTF. The CDR3, as DNA: TGCGCCAGCAGCCCGACAGGGGACTATGGCTACACCTTC. The rearrangement uses TRBV5-1 and TRBJ1-2; 8 bases line up with TRBD1. CDR1 SGHRS and CDR2 YFSETQ come from the germline V gene. V was pared by 4 bases and J by 3 bases, with 2 bases of the junction left unmatched. The CDR3 is 13 residues long.